These 5 T cell receptor beta chains originate from one sample sequenced in a study of control samples from healthy donors and cancer patients. Method: immunoSEQ multiplex PCR; TCRdb's copy keeps in-frame clones and lacks some. The sample has approximately 60,000 clones, 90% seen once. Sequencing input: PBMCs. The receptors were sampled from a woman aged 45-65 years with colorectal cancer.

The chain employs TRBV5-6 and TRBJ2-1; 7 nucleotides agree with TRBD1. The CDR3 totals 13 residues. The V gene's germline CDR1 is SGHDT and CDR2 YYEEEE. The V and J ends lost 4 bases and 5 bases, in that order; junction bases with no gene match: 3. The CDR3: CASSRDSNNEQFF. The DNA of the CDR3 is TGTGCCAGCAGCAGGGACAGCAACAATGAGCAGTTCTTC.

This rearrangement joins TRBV6-5 to TRBJ1-1, with a tentative D call TRBD1 (6 bases). Trimming cost V 5 bases and J 11 bases, with 18 bases left between them. In germline, CDR1 is MNHEY, CDR2 SVGAGI. CDR3 length: 13 amino acids. The CDR3 DNA is TGTGCCAGCAGTACCGGGTGGGGGCTCGGCGCTTTCTTT. It translates to CASSTGWGLGAFF.

The V and J genes are TRBV27 and TRBJ1-1, with 8 bases identical to TRBD1. The V segment lost 8 bases and the J segment 4 bases; nucleotides outside the gene matches: 3. Germline CDR1 MNHEY, CDR2 SMNVEV (reference sequence). The CDR3 runs 12 residues. The CDR3 reads CASATGGTEAFF. The CDR3, as DNA: TGTGCCAGCGCTACAGGGGGCACTGAAGCTTTCTTT.

The chain employs TRBV29-1 and TRBJ1-1; no clear D. This CDR3 has 13 residues. V was pared by 3 bases and J by 0 bases, with 8 bases between. Germline V gene lookup returns CDR1 SQVTM and CDR2 ANQGSEA. The CDR3 region is CSVERQLNTEAFF. In nucleotides, the CDR3 is TGCAGCGTTGAGCGGCAGTTGAACACTGAAGCTTTCTTT.

The V gene is TRBV12-3 or TRBV12-4, the J gene TRBJ1-4; D ambiguous. The CDR3 length is 11 residues. Trimming shortened V by 2 bases and J by 8 bases, and 3 bases separated the two germline ends. CDR3 coding DNA: TGTGCCAGCAGTTTATCCGAAAAACTGTTTTTT. Amino acids: CASSLSEKLFF.